A single sample gave rise to the 16 T cell receptor beta chains below, sequenced in a study of blood T cells in healthy people across ages. Primers used in a second PCR of about 6 to 12 cycles were a sample-barcoded 5' primer and a J-beta primer mix. TCRdb reprocessed the 5' RACE reads via MiXCR and lists one record per CDR3 protein. The sample lists some 800,000 distinct CDR3 sequences, 20% to 25% occurring once. This sample also belongs to another study, concerning T cells of mothers and their children.

The sample comprised blood. The receptors were gathered from a boy younger than 18 in good health.

This clonotype has a handful of counts. CDR3: CASSYSLSGGAGETQYF. The CDR3, as DNA: TGTGCCAGCAGTTACTCACTTAGCGGGGGGGCCGGAGAGACCCAGTACTTC. J is TRBJ2-5 and V is TRBV6-6, with 11 bases lining up with TRBD2. Germline V gene lookup returns CDR1 MNHNY and CDR2 SVGAGI (reference sequence). This CDR3 has 17 residues. With V trimmed by 0 bases and J by 4 bases, 7 bases remained unmatched.

This clonotype was seen more than once but under ten times. The DNA for the CDR3 is TGCAGTGCTAGCCCGTTCGGGAGAGCGAACTATGGCTACACCTTC. Translation: CSASPFGRANYGYTF. This sequence joins TRBV20-1 and TRBJ1-2; D remains unclear. The CDR3 runs 15 residues. Per the germline V gene, CDR1 is DFQATT and CDR2 is SNEGSKA (reference sequence). The V end was cut by 3 bases, the J end by 2 bases, with 16 bases between.

This chain's CDR3 is CASSEHPTGPSTDTQYF. The CDR3 DNA is TGTGCCAGCAGTGAACATCCGACAGGCCCCAGCACAGATACGCAGTATTTT. The J gene is TRBJ2-3, the V gene TRBV27; TRBD1 is a possible D gene (6 bases). CDR1 MNHEY and CDR2 SMNVEV come from the germline V gene (reference sequence). The CDR3 is 17 residues long. The V gene lost 5 bases and the J gene lost 0 bases, with 18 bases spanning the gap.

This clonotype came up a few times. The chain joins TRBV21-1 to TRBJ2-5; the D call in the table, TRBD2, was not verified against the DNA. The J call may not be correct, given that the DNA end is closer to TRBJ2-7. TRBV21-1 has pseudogene status. The CDR3 spans 13 residues. The CDR3 region has the DNA TGTGCCAGCACCCAAGAGGGGGACTACGAGCAGTACTTC. Translated, it gives CASTQEGDYEQYF.

The J gene is TRBJ2-5, the V gene TRBV9, with 9 bases matching TRBD2. The DNA end favors TRBJ2-7, so the J call may be wrong. The germline gives CDR1 SGDLS, CDR2 YYNGEE. CDR3 size: 14 residues. CDR3 in amino acids: CASSETSGNYEQYF. The CDR3 bases are TGTGCCAGCAGCGAGACTAGCGGAAACTACGAGCAGTACTTC.

This clonotype was seen a few times. This chain links TRBV3-1 with TRBJ2-2, with 9 bases fitting TRBD2. CDR1 is LGHDT and CDR2 is YNNKEL in the germline V gene (reference sequence). The length of the CDR3 is 16 residues. V shed 3 bases, J shed 1 base, and the junction held 3 bases outside the gene matches. CDR3 DNA sequence: TGTGCCAGCAGCCAGATTAGCGGGGGGAACACCGGGGAGCTGTTTTTT. Its protein is CASSQISGGNTGELFF. The full variable domain, completed using reference TRBV3-1 and TRBJ2-2, is DTAVSQTPKYLVTQMGNDKSIKCEQNLGHDTMYWYKQDSKKFLKIMFSYNNKELIINETVPNRFSPKSPDKAHLNLHINSLELGDSAVYFCASSQISGGNTGELFFGEGSRLTVL.

The chain recombines TRBV15 with TRBJ2-5; TRBD1 agrees at 9 bases. The J call is uncertain, as TRBJ2-7 better fits the DNA end. There are 15 residues in the CDR3. Germline-derived CDR1 and CDR2 are LNHNV and YYDKDF (reference sequence). CDR3 loop: CATSKGQGVSYEQYF. Written as DNA, the CDR3 is TGTGCCACCAGCAAGGGACAGGGAGTTTCCTACGAGCAGTACTTC.

This clonotype appeared a few times. Relative to the germline gene, one junction end is altered; a read error may explain this. The genes are TRBV28 and TRBJ2-5, with D hard to call. The CDR3 contains 12 residues. Germline lookup yields CDR1 MDHEN and CDR2 SYDVKM. The CDR3 nucleotides are TGTGCCAGCAGCCTAAGTCGTAATGAGCAGTCCTTC. Encoded protein: CASSLSRNEQSF.

The chain combines TRBV27 with TRBJ2-5; 7 nucleotides align to TRBD1. The DNA end favors TRBJ2-1, so the J call may be wrong. The CDR3 has 14 amino acids. CDR1 is MNHEY, CDR2 SMNVEV, per germline (reference sequence). CDR3 DNA sequence: TGTGCCAGCAGCTCGACAGGGTTTACCCGTGAGCAGTTCTTC. Its translation: CASSSTGFTREQFF.

The J gene is TRBJ2-1, the V gene TRBV7-8, with 8 bases aligning to TRBD2. This CDR3 is built from 18 residues. The V gene end was trimmed by 4 bases and the J gene end by 0 bases; junction bases not matched to a gene: 11. Per the germline V gene, CDR1 is SGHVS and CDR2 is FQNEAQ. The CDR3 bases are TGTGCCAGCAGCTCTCCACCCCTGGGACTAGTCTCCTACAATGAGCAGTTCTTC. This translates into CASSSPPLGLVSYNEQFF.

This clonotype was picked up a small number of times. The rearrangement joins TRBV20-1 to TRBJ2-1; D possibly uses TRBD1 or TRBD2 (5 bases each). The germline CDR1 and CDR2 sequences are DFQATT and SNEGSKA (reference sequence). Trimming shortened V by 3 bases and J by 3 bases, and 18 bases separated the two germline ends. The CDR3 is 16 amino acids. Here the CDR3 DNA reads TGCAGTGCTAGGACCGGTACCGGGACCTTCTACAATGAGCAGTTCTTC. This gives the protein CSARTGTGTFYNEQFF.

As for this clonotype: The final CDR3 position lacks the conserved phenylalanine or tryptophan, pointing to a likely read error. It is unclear where the CDR3 begins or ends on the DNA, so no DNA is shown, and the CDR3 is as TCRdb lists it. V is TRBV29-1 and J is TRBJ2-4. The CDR3 region is 11 residues in length, termini included. CDR1 is SQVTM, CDR2 ANQGSEA, per germline. CDR3: CSVEDLTGRYY.

This clonotype was detected a few times. The J gene is TRBJ2-1, the V gene TRBV4-3; 7 nucleotides align to TRBD2. The CDR3 is made up of 17 amino acids. After removal of 4 bases from V and 4 bases from J, the junction contained 13 bases not matched to a gene. Germline V gives CDR1 LGHNA, CDR2 YSLEER. CDR3 sequence: CASSPRRVGRSYNEQFF. The CDR3 DNA sequence: TGCGCCAGCAGCCCGAGAAGGGTCGGGAGGTCATACAATGAGCAGTTCTTC.

The chain couples TRBV3-1 to TRBJ2-5; 7 bases line up with TRBD2. Germline V lookup: CDR1 LGHDT, CDR2 YNNKEL (reference sequence). There are 14 residues in the CDR3. V was clipped by 8 bases and J by 1 base; unmatched bases: 7. CDR3 protein: CASAVSGAQETQYF. The DNA of the CDR3 is TGTGCCAGCGCGGTCAGCGGGGCCCAAGAGACCCAGTACTTC.

The chain uses TRBV29-1 and TRBJ2-5; maybe TRBD2 (5 bases). Trimming took off 7 bases at V and 5 bases at J, with 17 bases between the two ends. The CDR3 totals 13 residues. The V gene's germline CDR1 is SQVTM and CDR2 ANQGSEA. The CDR3 DNA is TGCAGCGGGGTTCATGACTGGAGGGAGACCCAGTACTTC. Its translation is CSGVHDWRETQYF.

In this sample, this clonotype turned up a few times. This chain links TRBV3-1 with TRBJ2-2, with 7 nucleotides matching TRBD2. The CDR3 consists of 14 residues. Trimming cost V 5 bases and J 5 bases; bases outside gene matches: 5. From germline, CDR1 is LGHDT and CDR2 YNNKEL (reference sequence). CDR3 coding DNA: TGTGCCAGCAGCTCACTAGCGCCGACCGGGGAGCTGTTTTTT. Protein product: CASSSLAPTGELFF. Together with reference TRBV3-1 and TRBJ2-2, the CDR3 gives the full variable domain: DTAVSQTPKYLVTQMGNDKSIKCEQNLGHDTMYWYKQDSKKFLKIMFSYNNKELIINETVPNRFSPKSPDKAHLNLHINSLELGDSAVYFCASSSLAPTGELFFGEGSRLTVL.